These T cell receptor beta chains were read from a single sample in a study of cytomegalovirus exposure and HLA in healthy donors. Using immunoSEQ multiplex PCR, the repertoire was profiled, and TCRdb retains in-frame clones only, with some absent. The data hold about 150,000 clones, with roughly 81% observed a single time. Sequenced material: PBMCs. The source of these receptors is a woman aged 18-30 years in good health and CMV-seronegative. Both conserved end residues are part of each CDR3. Each record gives: J gene, D gene, V gene, CDR3 length, clone size, CDR3 protein, CDR3 DNA. The D gene is left open where the match is weak. Only part of the rows carry a size: once, few, many, or a class if the clone is expanded.

>TRBJ2-1|TRBD2|TRBV29-1|11|.
CSTSGRSEQFF
TGCAGCACTAGCGGGAGGAGTGAGCAGTTCTTC
>TRBJ2-5|TRBD1|TRBV28|15|.
CASRDRTGGQETQYF
TGTGCCAGCAGGGATCGGACAGGGGGCCAAGAGACCCAGTACTTC
>TRBJ2-7|.|TRBV19|17|once
CASSDGRGAKPAYEQYF
TGTGCCAGTAGCGACGGCAGGGGTGCTAAGCCAGCTTACGAGCAGTACTTC
>TRBJ1-2|TRBD1|TRBV10-3|14|once
CAISESRQGEGYTF
TGTGCCATCAGTGAGTCCCGACAGGGGGAAGGCTACACCTTC
>TRBJ1-2|.|TRBV9|13|.
CASSVVVKEDYTF
TGTGCCAGCAGCGTAGTGGTGAAAGAGGACTACACCTTC
>TRBJ1-3|TRBD1|TRBV4-2|15|.
CASSSGTGAGNTIYF
TGTGCCAGCAGCTCCGGGACAGGGGCTGGAAACACCATATATTTT
>TRBJ2-1|.|TRBV2|15|.
CASSIGLTSGNEQFF
TGTGCCAGCAGTATCGGACTGACCTCAGGCAATGAGCAGTTCTTC
>TRBJ1-5|TRBD1|TRBV19|13|.
CASSIQGGQPQHF
TGTGCCAGTAGTATCCAGGGGGGTCAGCCCCAGCATTTT
>TRBJ2-5|TRBD2|TRBV4-3|19|.
CASSQGPSLAGANQETQYF
TGCGCCAGCAGCCAAGGGCCCTCACTAGCGGGGGCAAACCAAGAGACCCAGTACTTC
>TRBJ1-2|TRBD1|TRBV14|14|.
CASSHPPRGRGYTF
TGTGCCAGCAGCCACCCGCCCAGGGGGCGTGGCTACACCTTC
>TRBJ2-7|TRBD1|TRBV19|14|once
CASSIRDREPEQYF
TGTGCCAGTAGTATCCGGGACAGGGAACCCGAGCAGTACTTC
>TRBJ1-2|.|TRBV25-1|13|.
CASSEYRGNGYTF
TGTGCCAGCAGTGAATATAGAGGGAATGGCTACACCTTC
>TRBJ1-6|.|TRBV11-2|16|.
CASSLDRVRPHSPLHF
TGTGCCAGCAGCTTAGATCGCGTCAGGCCGCATTCACCCCTCCACTTT
>TRBJ2-5|TRBD2|TRBV29-1|14|.
CSVVGLAAGETQYF
TGCAGCGTTGTGGGACTAGCGGCCGGAGAGACCCAGTACTTC
>TRBJ1-5|TRBD1|TRBV28|15|.
CASSLGDRVSQPQHF
TGTGCCAGCAGTTTAGGGGACAGGGTGAGTCAGCCCCAGCATTTT
>TRBJ2-7|TRBD2|TRBV29-1|15|.
CSVALRLAGDYEQYF
TGCAGCGTTGCCCTCCGACTAGCGGGAGACTACGAGCAGTACTTC
>TRBJ1-5|.|TRBV27|13|.
CASSFRANQPQHF
TGTGCCAGCAGTTTCAGGGCGAATCAGCCCCAGCATTTT
>TRBJ1-2|TRBD1|TRBV5-4|13|.
CASSPRTGGGYTF
TGTGCCAGCAGCCCCCGGACAGGGGGCGGCTACACCTTC
>TRBJ2-2|.|TRBV6-6|12|few
CASRGPAGELFF
TGTGCCAGCAGGGGGCCCGCCGGGGAGCTGTTTTTT
>TRBJ1-2|.|TRBV29-1|14|.
CSVGDKGGNYGYTF
TGCAGCGTAGGTGACAAGGGAGGAAACTATGGCTACACCTTC
>TRBJ2-7|TRBD2|TRBV19|16|.
CASRDIAGGISYEQYF
TGTGCCAGTAGGGATATAGCGGGGGGAATCTCCTACGAGCAGTACTTC
>TRBJ2-3|.|TRBV5-1|15|.
CASSLTPNAGDTQYF
TGCGCCAGCAGCCTGACACCAAACGCGGGAGATACGCAGTATTTT
>TRBJ2-1|.|TRBV9|13|.
CASSPPYYNEQFF
TGTGCCAGCAGCCCTCCCTACTACAATGAGCAGTTCTTC
>TRBJ2-1|.|TRBV6-5|13|.
CASSGVPYNEQFF
TGTGCCAGCTCAGGGGTGCCCTACAATGAGCAGTTCTTC
>TRBJ2-6|.|TRBV15|16|.
CATSRSQGSGANVLTF
TGTGCCACCAGCAGAAGCCAGGGTTCTGGGGCCAACGTCCTGACTTTC
>TRBJ2-5|TRBD2|TRBV4-3|15|once
CASSQSRTSGETQYF
TGCGCCAGCAGCCAATCGCGGACTAGCGGGGAGACCCAGTACTTC
>TRBJ2-3|.|TRBV30|13|.
CAWSGVSSDTQYF
TGTGCCTGGAGTGGAGTATCGTCTGATACGCAGTATTTT
>TRBJ1-4|TRBD1|TRBV28|18|once
CASSTPPGQGAWGEKLFF
TGTGCCAGCAGTACGCCCCCCGGACAGGGGGCGTGGGGTGAAAAACTGTTTTTT
>TRBJ2-2|.|TRBV7-2|14|.
CASSLVGGTGELFF
TGTGCCAGCAGCTTAGTCGGGGGTACCGGGGAGCTGTTTTTT
>TRBJ2-5|TRBD1|TRBV19|14|.
CASSTGQGKETQYF
TGTGCCAGTAGTACGGGACAGGGGAAAGAGACCCAGTACTTC
>TRBJ2-4|TRBD1|TRBV15|13|.
CATSDRGRSIQYF
TGTGCCACCAGCGACAGGGGGCGAAGCATTCAGTACTTC
>TRBJ2-5|TRBD1|TRBV2|17|.
CASSLPRQGRAQETQYF
TGTGCCAGCAGCCTTCCAAGACAGGGTCGAGCACAAGAGACCCAGTACTTC
>TRBJ1-5|.|TRBV6-6|16|once
CASSQGGGYSNQPQHF
TGTGCCAGCAGCCAGGGCGGGGGCTATAGCAATCAGCCCCAGCATTTT
>TRBJ2-1|TRBD2|TRBV18|16|.
CASSPAGTSGHNEQFF
TGTGCCAGCTCACCTGCCGGGACTAGCGGACACAATGAGCAGTTCTTC
>TRBJ2-7|.|TRBV28|12|.
CASSLGGYEQYF
TGTGCCAGCAGTTTAGGCGGTTACGAGCAGTACTTC
>TRBJ1-5|.|TRBV6-5|15|.
CASRKSRIGNQPQHF
TGTGCCAGCAGGAAATCCAGGATTGGCAATCAGCCCCAGCATTTT